The 28 T cell receptor beta chains below were found in one sample sequenced in a study of early T cells in non-severe SARS-CoV-2 infection. TCRdb reprocessed the 5' RACE reads with MiXCR, giving one entry per CDR3 protein. Of 30,000 to 40,000 distinct CDR3 sequences listed, approximately 5.8% are singletons. Sequencing used whole blood. The receptors stem from an adult who was a healthcare worker with PCR-confirmed SARS-CoV-2 infection or an uninfected control (not recorded which).

This clonotype was seen a few times. CDR3 sequence: CASSLWDYQETQYF. The CDR3 DNA sequence: TGTGCCAGCAGCTTATGGGACTACCAAGAGACCCAGTACTTC. The V gene is TRBV11-2, the J gene TRBJ2-5, with D possibly matching TRBD2 (6 bases). There are 14 residues in the CDR3. Trimming took 2 bases from V and 0 from J, leaving 7 bases between them. The V gene's germline CDR1 is SGHAT and CDR2 FQNNGV.

This clonotype was counted between two and nine times. The chain uses TRBV7-9 and TRBJ2-3, with D unclear. The CDR3 runs 12 residues. V dropped 3 bases and J dropped 6 bases, with 7 bases sitting between them. Germline CDR1 and CDR2: SEHNR and FQNEAQ (reference sequence). CDR3 DNA: TGTGCCAGCAGCTTTACTCCGGATACGCAGTATTTT. Its protein product is CASSFTPDTQYF.

There are many counts of this clonotype. The chain carries TRBV19 and TRBJ1-5; D is uncertain. The CDR3 is 15 residues long. Trimming shortened V by 0 bases and J by 0 bases, and 6 bases separated the two germline ends. The germline CDR1 and CDR2 sequences are LNHDA and SQIVND (reference sequence). CDR3 DNA sequence: TGTGCCAGTAGTATAGATAAGTATAGCAATCAGCCCCAGCATTTT. This codes for CASSIDKYSNQPQHF.

This clonotype was seen at least ten times. The J gene is TRBJ2-1, the V gene TRBV20-1, with D tentatively TRBD2 (7 bases). The CDR3 extends over 14 amino acids. V was clipped by 1 base and J by 10 bases, with 17 bases between them. CDR1 is DFQATT, CDR2 SNEGSKA, per germline (reference sequence). CDR3 DNA: TGCAGTGCTAGAGGGGGGGGCCGAAACCGCGAGCAGTTCTTC. Translated, it gives CSARGGGRNREQFF.

This clonotype was seen repeatedly, ten times or more. The genes are TRBV11-2 and TRBJ2-5, with 7 bases that match TRBD2. The V gene end was trimmed by 5 bases and the J gene end by 6 bases; junction bases not matched to a gene: 9. This CDR3 region has 14 residues. In germline, CDR1 is SGHAT, CDR2 FQNNGV. The CDR3 nucleotides are TGTGCCAGCAGCCCAAGTGGCGGGAGTAAGACCCAGTACTTC. This encodes CASSPSGGSKTQYF.

This clonotype was detected ten times or more. The chain has TRBV6-2 or TRBV6-3 and TRBJ2-3; no clear D gene. This CDR3 is built from 13 residues. Germline values: CDR1 MNHEY, CDR2 SVGEGT. The V end lost 0 bases, the J end lost 5 bases, and 6 bases lay between the germline ends. This chain's CDR3 is CASSYSSRDTQYF. The CDR3 DNA sequence: TGTGCCAGCAGTTACTCGAGTAGAGATACGCAGTATTTT.

Relative to its sample, this clonotype is medium-sized (0.01 to 0.1%). V and J are TRBV6-2 or TRBV6-3 and TRBJ2-1; D might be TRBD2 (5 bases). The CDR3 loop spans 11 amino acids. V was clipped by 2 bases and J by 10 bases, with 6 bases between them. Per germline, CDR1 MNHEY and CDR2 SVGEGT. The CDR3 region has the DNA TGTGCCAGCAGTTACGGCGGGGAGCAGTTCTTC. Its protein product is CASSYGGEQFF.

The chain employs TRBV30 and TRBJ1-5; D ambiguous. This CDR3 contains 15 residues. CDR1 and CDR2 (germline): GTSNPN, SVGIG (reference sequence). V dropped 0 bases and J dropped 8 bases, with 17 bases sitting between them. CDR3 DNA sequence: TGTGCCTGGAGTGTTCTGGGAAAGGGCTTGGAGCCCCAGCATTTT. Amino acids: CAWSVLGKGLEPQHF.

In this sample, this clonotype turned up many times. This chain links TRBV15 with TRBJ1-1, with a tentative D call TRBD1 (5 bases). Germline-derived CDR1 and CDR2 are LNHNV and YYDKDF (reference sequence). This CDR3 is 15 amino acids long. V was cut by 3 bases and J by 0 bases, with 11 bases left in between. The CDR3 sequence is CATSRPGTLNTEAFF. CDR3 in DNA: TGTGCCACCAGCAGGCCGGGGACCTTGAACACTGAAGCTTTCTTT.

In this sample, this clonotype turned up many times. This chain links TRBV29-1 with TRBJ1-1; D is unclear. Looked up from germline, CDR1 is SQVTM and CDR2 is ANQGSEA. V shed 6 bases and J shed 0 bases, with 11 bases lying between them. The length of the CDR3 is 13 residues. The CDR3, as DNA: TGCAGCGTCGAGAGGGAATTGAACACTGAAGCTTTCTTT. Amino acids: CSVERELNTEAFF.

This clonotype occurred a few times. This chain uses TRBV12-3 or TRBV12-4 with TRBJ2-3; no clear D. The CDR3 is made up of 14 amino acids. Trimming removed 1 base from V and 0 bases from J, with 5 bases in between. CDR3 bases: TGTGCCAGCAGTTTAGAGGACAGCACAGATACGCAGTATTTT. This sequence encodes CASSLEDSTDTQYF.

The chain links TRBV20-1 to TRBJ2-4; 9 bases match TRBD2. The CDR3 sequence is 18 residues long. CDR1 is DFQATT and CDR2 is SNEGSKA in the germline V gene (reference sequence). The junction had 10 bases not matched to a gene; V was cut back by 0 bases and J by 1 base. This CDR3 is CSARDGGRAAGAKNIQYF. Here the CDR3 DNA reads TGCAGTGCTAGAGATGGCGGGAGGGCCGCCGGGGCCAAAAACATTCAGTACTTC.

This clonotype showed up many times. The chain couples TRBV28 to TRBJ1-1, with no clear D. This CDR3 has 14 residues. Looked up from germline, CDR1 is MDHEN and CDR2 is SYDVKM. The V end was cut by 5 bases, the J end by 0 bases, with 10 bases between. CDR3 region: CASSSRPMNTEAFF. Here the CDR3 DNA reads TGTGCCAGCAGTAGCAGGCCTATGAACACTGAAGCTTTCTTT.

This clonotype was observed at least ten times. This chain uses TRBV5-4 with TRBJ1-2; TRBD1 matches 8 bases. The CDR3 has 15 residues. V shed 4 bases, J shed 5 bases, and the junction held 10 bases outside the gene matches. Germline V gene data show CDR1 as SGHNT and CDR2 as YYREEE (reference sequence). The CDR3 spells CASSKPDRGAYGYTF. DNA for the CDR3: TGTGCCAGCAGCAAACCCGACAGGGGCGCTTATGGCTACACCTTC.

In its sample, this clonotype was seen many times. The chain has TRBV21-1 and TRBJ2-4; the D segment call TRBD1 is taken from the table without a DNA check. TRBV21-1 represents a pseudogene. This CDR3 region has 13 residues. The CDR3 sequence is CASSLRQGDIQYF. The CDR3, as DNA: TGTGCCAGCAGCCTACGACAGGGGGACATTCAGTACTTC.

The CDR3 coding sequence is TGTGCCAGCAGTCCGGTCGCCGGGTGGGTGGATACGCAGTATTTT. Amino acid sequence: CASSPVAGWVDTQYF. The chain carries TRBV12-3 or TRBV12-4 and TRBJ2-3; D is ambiguous. There are 15 residues in the CDR3. Between the trimmed V and J ends, which lost 5 bases and 6 bases, there was a span of 18 bases.

This clonotype was recorded many times. CDR3 DNA: TGTGCCAGCAGCTTAGAAACGAACACTGAAGCTTTCTTT. It codes for CASSLETNTEAFF. The V call is TRBV7-2, the J call TRBJ1-1; no firm D call. The CDR3 consists of 13 residues. Germline CDR1 SGHTA, CDR2 FQGNSA. V lost 1 base, J lost 1 base, and 4 bases lay in between.

Notes on this clonotype: Just one base apart from a much larger clone, this may be a read error. Here the CDR3 omits its conserved ending phenylalanine or tryptophan, so a read error is the likely source. The chain employs TRBV14 and TRBJ2-5, with TRBD2 as a possible D gene (7 bases). Trimming pared 0 bases from V and 7 bases from J, leaving 12 bases between. Germline values: CDR1 SGHDN, CDR2 FVKESK. This CDR3 spans 14 amino acids. CDR3 DNA: TGTGCCAGCAGCCAAGAAACAGGGAGGGGGACCCAGTACTCC. It is translated as CASSQETGRGTQYS.

This clonotype was seen at least ten times. The V gene is TRBV3-1, the J gene TRBJ2-5; possible D gene TRBD2, 6 bases. Per germline, CDR1 LGHDT and CDR2 YNNKEL (reference sequence). The CDR3 length is 16 residues. The ends were cut back, 4 bases at V and 5 bases at J, with 20 bases in the middle. As DNA, the CDR3 is TGTGCCAGCAGCCGAACTTCGGGACTCCTCGGGGAGACCCAGTACTTC. This gives the protein CASSRTSGLLGETQYF.

Ten or more counts support this clonotype. The chain employs TRBV7-9 and TRBJ1-4; D is unclear. V gave up 5 bases and J gave up 2 bases, with 9 bases separating them. The CDR3 contains 14 residues. Germline V CDR1 and CDR2: SEHNR, FQNEAQ (reference sequence). CDR3 in amino acids: CASSGPATNEKLFF. The CDR3 region has the DNA TGTGCCAGCAGCGGGCCCGCGACTAATGAAAAACTGTTTTTT.

This clonotype was seen many times. The chain has TRBV30 and TRBJ1-5; the D gene is possibly TRBD1 (5 bases). The CDR3 is 14 amino acids. CDR1 GTSNPN and CDR2 SVGIG come from the germline V gene (reference sequence). Trimming took off 2 bases at V and 3 bases at J, with 11 bases between the two ends. CDR3 DNA: TGTGCCTGGAGTCAAGACAGCTACAATCAGCCCCAGCATTTT. Its translation is CAWSQDSYNQPQHF.

Concerning this clonotype: A clone one base away is much larger, so this may be a read error. The chain combines TRBV27 with TRBJ2-7, with a tentative D call TRBD1 (6 bases). CDR1 is MNHEY and CDR2 is SMNVEV in the germline V gene (reference sequence). The V end lost 2 bases, the J end lost 8 bases, and 16 bases lay between the germline ends. The length of the CDR3 is 14 residues. CDR3 sequence reads: CASSLMDSPYKQYF. The CDR3 nucleotides read TGTGCCAGCAGTTTAATGGACAGCCCTTACAAGCAGTACTTC.

This clonotype was seen many times. The rearrangement uses TRBV27 and TRBJ1-1, with 7 bases that match TRBD1. The germline V gene encodes CDR1 MNHEY and CDR2 SMNVEV (reference sequence). Trimming removed 10 bases from V and 4 bases from J; junction bases left unmatched: 12. The CDR3 is 14 residues long. The CDR3 DNA follows: TGTGCCACCCTTCAGGGGGGAGGGAGCACTGAAGCTTTCTTT. Protein sequence: CATLQGGGSTEAFF.

Ten or more counts support this clonotype. The gene calls are TRBV11-2 and TRBJ2-5; either TRBD1 or TRBD2 may fit D (5 bases each). CDR1 and CDR2 from the germline V gene are SGHAT and FQNNGV. The ends were cut back, 1 base at V and 1 base at J, with 16 bases in the middle. This CDR3 comprises 17 residues. The DNA for the CDR3 is TGTGCCAGCAGCTTAGCTTTTCCCGGGGCAACCCAAGAGACCCAGTACTTC. This translates into CASSLAFPGATQETQYF.

At least ten counts were recorded for this clonotype. The V and J genes are TRBV11-3 and TRBJ2-1, with D unresolved. V shed 5 bases and J shed 3 bases, with 8 bases lying between them. This CDR3 has 13 amino acids. Germline V CDR1 and CDR2: SGHNT, YENEEA. The CDR3 loop is CASSPDGYNEQFF. CDR3 sequence (DNA): TGTGCCAGCAGCCCGGACGGCTACAATGAGCAGTTCTTC.

This clonotype has at least ten counts. V gene TRBV6-1 combines with J gene TRBJ2-7; D remains ambiguous. Per the germline V gene, CDR1 is MNHNS and CDR2 is SASEGT. V shed 5 bases and J shed 3 bases, with 14 bases lying between them. There are 14 residues in the CDR3. The CDR3 coding sequence is TGTGCCAGCAGTTATTGGACGGATCTCTACGAGCAGTACTTC. Encoded protein: CASSYWTDLYEQYF.

This clonotype was seen a handful of times. V gene TRBV28 combines with J gene TRBJ1-6; possible D gene TRBD1, 5 bases. V was shortened by 5 bases and J by 6 bases, with 14 bases between the two germline ends. This CDR3 has 15 amino acids. Germline lookup yields CDR1 MDHEN and CDR2 SYDVKM. As DNA, the CDR3 is TGTGCCAGCAGTCCCGGGGGTACGAGTAATTCACCCCTCCACTTT. This gives the protein CASSPGGTSNSPLHF.

This clonotype was seen ten or more times. The chain combines TRBV7-3 with TRBJ2-3; maybe TRBD2 (6 bases). Germline V gives CDR1 SGHTA, CDR2 FQGTGA. This CDR3 is built from 14 residues. Trimming removed 8 bases from V and 1 base from J, with 13 bases in between. In nucleotides, the CDR3 is TGTGCCAGCGGAGAGGGGACTGGCACAGATACGCAGTATTTT. Residues: CASGEGTGTDTQYF.